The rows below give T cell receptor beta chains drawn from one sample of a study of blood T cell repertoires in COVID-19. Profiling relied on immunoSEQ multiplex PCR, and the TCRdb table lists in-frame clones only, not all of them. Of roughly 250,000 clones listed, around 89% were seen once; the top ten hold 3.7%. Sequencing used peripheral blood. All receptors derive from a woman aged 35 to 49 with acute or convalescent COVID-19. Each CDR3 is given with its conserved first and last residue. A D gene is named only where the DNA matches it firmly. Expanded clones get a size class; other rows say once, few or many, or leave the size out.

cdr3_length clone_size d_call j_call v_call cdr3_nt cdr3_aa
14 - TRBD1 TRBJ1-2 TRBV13 TGTGCCAGCAGCCAAAAGACAGGGGCCTATGGCTACACCTTC CASSQKTGAYGYTF
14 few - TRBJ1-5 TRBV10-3 TGTGCCATCAGTCCCGGCGGATCCAATCAGCCCCAGCATTTT CAISPGGSNQPQHF
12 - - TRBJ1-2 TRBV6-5 TGTGCCAGCACCGATGACAGGCACGGCTACACCTTC CASTDDRHGYTF
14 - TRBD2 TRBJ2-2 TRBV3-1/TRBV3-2 TGTGCCAGCAGGACGGGGGGGAACACCGGGGAGCTGTTTTTT CASRTGGNTGELFF
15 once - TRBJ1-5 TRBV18 TGTGCCAGCTCACCTTATTCCGGGACAAATCAGCCCCAGCATTTT CASSPYSGTNQPQHF
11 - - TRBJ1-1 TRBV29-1 TGCAGCGCCGGGTCCTACACTGAAGCTTTCTTT CSAGSYTEAFF
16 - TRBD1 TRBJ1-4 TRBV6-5 TGTGCCAGCAGTTACCGCCGGACAGGGGTAAATGAAAAACTGTTTTTT CASSYRRTGVNEKLFF
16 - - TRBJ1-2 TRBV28 TGTGCCAGCGCCGAGGTCCGGAGCATCCTGCCGGTTGGCTACACCTTC CASAEVRSILPVGYTF
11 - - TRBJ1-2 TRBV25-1 TGTGCCAGCAGTGACTACGTTGGCTACACCTTC CASSDYVGYTF
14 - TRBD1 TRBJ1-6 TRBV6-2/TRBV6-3 TGTGCCAGCAGTGGACAGGTGATGAACTCACCCCTCCACTTT CASSGQVMNSPLHF
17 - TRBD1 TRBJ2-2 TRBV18 TGTGCCAGCTCACCACTCGGACAGGCCTGGAAAACCGGGGAGCTGTTTTTT CASSPLGQAWKTGELFF
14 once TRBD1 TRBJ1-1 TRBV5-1 TGCGCCAGCAGCCTTAGGGGGCGCGACACTGAAGCTTTCTTT CASSLRGRDTEAFF
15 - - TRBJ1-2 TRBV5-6 TGTGCCAGCAGCTCCCAGGGCAGAAACGGGTATGGCTACACCTTC CASSSQGRNGYGYTF
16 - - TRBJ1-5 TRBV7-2 TGTGCCAGCAGCCCCCACGGACAGCATCCAGTTCAGCCCCAGCATTTT CASSPHGQHPVQPQHF
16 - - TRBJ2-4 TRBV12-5 TGTGCTAGTGGTTTGGTACTGGCCAGGGCCAAAAACATTCAGTACTTC CASGLVLARAKNIQYF
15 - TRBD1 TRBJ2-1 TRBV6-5 TGTGCCAGTAGTCCTATTACAGGGGTCTACAATGAGCAGTTCTTC CASSPITGVYNEQFF
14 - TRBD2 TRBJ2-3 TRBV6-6 TGTGCCAGCACTAGCGGGGGTACCAGGGATACGCAGTATTTT CASTSGGTRDTQYF
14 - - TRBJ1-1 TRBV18 TGTGCCAGCTCACCCGGGGTGGAGAACACTGAAGCTTTCTTT CASSPGVENTEAFF
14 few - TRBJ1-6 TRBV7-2 TGTGCCAGCAGCGAACAGGCGACCCTCTCACCCCTCCACTTT CASSEQATLSPLHF
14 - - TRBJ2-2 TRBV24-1 TGTGCCACCAGTGACTTCCAGGGTGTCGGGGAGCTGTTTTTT CATSDFQGVGELFF
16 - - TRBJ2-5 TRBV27 TGTGCCAGCAGGCCCTCCCCCGCGTCCCCTCAAGAGACCCAGTACTTC CASRPSPASPQETQYF
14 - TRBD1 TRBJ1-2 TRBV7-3 TGTGCCAGCAGCCCGGACAGGGGCGACTATGGCTACACCTTC CASSPDRGDYGYTF
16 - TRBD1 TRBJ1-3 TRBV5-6 TGTGCCAGCAGCAATTGGGACAGTACCTCTGGAAACACCATATATTTT CASSNWDSTSGNTIYF
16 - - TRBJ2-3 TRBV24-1 TGTGCCACCAGTGATAGTGTGAACAGGGGCACAGATACGCAGTATTTT CATSDSVNRGTDTQYF
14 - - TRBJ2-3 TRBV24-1 TGTGCCACCAGTGAGCAACCCGGGACAGATACGCAGTATTTT CATSEQPGTDTQYF
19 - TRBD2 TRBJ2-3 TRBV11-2 TGTGCCAGCAGCTCCCCCATGACTAGCGGGGGCGCGGGGGCAGATACGCAGTATTTT CASSSPMTSGGAGADTQYF
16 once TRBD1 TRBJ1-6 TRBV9 TGTGCCAGCAGCCTCACTCAGGGGGCGCGGGATTCACCCCTCCACTTT CASSLTQGARDSPLHF
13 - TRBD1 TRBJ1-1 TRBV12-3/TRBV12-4 TGTGCCAGCAGTCGACAGGGCCGAACTGAAGCTTTCTTT CASSRQGRTEAFF
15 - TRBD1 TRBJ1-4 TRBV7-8 TGTGCCAGCAGCTTAGCGTCCAGGGGGAATGAAAAACTGTTTTTT CASSLASRGNEKLFF
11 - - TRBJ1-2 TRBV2 TGTGCCAGCAGTTCCACATCCGGCTACACCTTC CASSSTSGYTF
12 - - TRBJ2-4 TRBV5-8 TGTGCCAGCAGCTGGGGCCTAGGTATTCAGTACTTC CASSWGLGIQYF
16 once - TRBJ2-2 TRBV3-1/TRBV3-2 TGTGCCAGCAGCCAAGACGCTCAACAGAGCACCGGGGAGCTGTTTTTT CASSQDAQQSTGELFF
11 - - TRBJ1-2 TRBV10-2 TGCGCCAGCAGTAACAGAGGGGGCTACACCTTC CASSNRGGYTF
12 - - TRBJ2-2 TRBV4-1 TGCGCCAGCAGCCACCGAGTCGGGGAGCTGTTTTTT CASSHRVGELFF
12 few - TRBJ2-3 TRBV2 TGTGCCAGCAGGGCAAGCACAGATACGCAGTATTTT CASRASTDTQYF
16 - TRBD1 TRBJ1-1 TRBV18 TGTGCCAGCTCACCACCTTTAGGGCAGGGGGCGCTTGGAGCTTTCTTT CASSPPLGQGALGAFF
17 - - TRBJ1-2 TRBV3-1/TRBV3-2 TGTGCCAGCAGCCCTCCCGGGGGACGGGGGATGGTGGATGGCTACACCTTC CASSPPGGRGMVDGYTF
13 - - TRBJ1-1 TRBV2 TGTGCCAGCAGTGAATTCTTGAACACTGAAGCTTTCTTT CASSEFLNTEAFF
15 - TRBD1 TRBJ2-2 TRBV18 TGTGCCAGCTCGGCGGGACAGGGAATCACCGGGGAGCTGTTTTTT CASSAGQGITGELFF
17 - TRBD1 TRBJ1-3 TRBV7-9 TGTGCCAGCAGTCCCAGTGGGACAGGGAACCCTGGAAACACCATATATTTT CASSPSGTGNPGNTIYF
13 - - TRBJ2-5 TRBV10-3 TGTGCCGTAAAGCAGGGTGGAGGGGAGACCCAGTACTTC CAVKQGGGETQYF
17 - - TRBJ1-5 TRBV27 TGTGCCAGCAGTTTATCGATCGGTCACAGGGTTACTCAGCCCCAGCATTTT CASSLSIGHRVTQPQHF
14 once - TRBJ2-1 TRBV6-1 TGTGCCAGCATTGAACAGGCATACTACAATGAGCAGTTCTTC CASIEQAYYNEQFF
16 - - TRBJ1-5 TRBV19 TGTGCCAGTAGTATGAGGGTTGGGTTGGGCAATCAGCCCCAGCATTTT CASSMRVGLGNQPQHF
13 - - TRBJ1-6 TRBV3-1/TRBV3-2 TGTGCCAGCAGCCGGGCGTCCGGTTCACCCCTCCACTTT CASSRASGSPLHF
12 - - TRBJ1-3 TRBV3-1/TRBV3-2 TGTGCCAGCAGCCCCCTCGGAAACACCATATATTTT CASSPLGNTIYF
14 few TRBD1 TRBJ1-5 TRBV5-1 TGCGCCAGCAGCCCTGGGACAGACAATCAGCCCCAGCATTTT CASSPGTDNQPQHF
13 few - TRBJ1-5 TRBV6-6 TGTGCCAGCAGTTACTCGACGGACAGGCCCCAGCATTTT CASSYSTDRPQHF
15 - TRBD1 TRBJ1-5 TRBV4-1 TGCGCCAGCAGCCAAGGGGGAGACAGGGGGCAGCCCCAGCATTTT CASSQGGDRGQPQHF
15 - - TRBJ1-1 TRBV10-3 TGTGCCATCAGTGAGGGGGGGGCTCAGGGAACCCCAGCTTTCTTT CAISEGGAQGTPAFF
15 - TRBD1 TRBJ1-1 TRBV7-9 TGTGCCAGCAGCAAGACAGGGTGGGGGGTCACTGAAGCTTTCTTT CASSKTGWGVTEAFF
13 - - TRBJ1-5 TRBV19 TGTGCCAGTAACACCAGGGGTGGACAGCCCCAGCATTTT CASNTRGGQPQHF
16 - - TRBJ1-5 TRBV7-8 TGTGCCAGCAGTTTACTTTTTGCAGGGGCGGCTCAGCCCCAGCATTTT CASSLLFAGAAQPQHF
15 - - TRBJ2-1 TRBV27 TGTGCCAGCAGTTTAGCACGGAGCTCCTACAATGAGCAGTTCTTC CASSLARSSYNEQFF